The 32 T cell receptor beta chains below were found in one sample sequenced in a study of shared clonotypes between healthy human individuals (dated by TCRdb to 2018 to 2021). Library preparation employed the immunoSEQ multiplex PCR assay. TCRdb carries this immuneACCESS record with in-frame sequences only. Its versions omit some clonotypes, under half of them owing to an unresolved V gene in the studies checked, with the rest unexplained. Across this sample there are 190,000 or so clones, with 65% to 70% seen only once. The top ten constitute 10% of the sample. Sequenced: memory CD4+ T cells sorted from blood. The cell subset or site label corresponds to: CD45RA-negative fraction. The receptors derive from a young man in good health.

The chain recombines TRBV6-1 with TRBJ1-5; TRBD1 is a possible D gene (6 bases). Trimming removed 7 bases at V and 6 bases at J, with 16 bases between. CDR1 MNHNS and CDR2 SASEGT come from the germline V gene. This CDR3 has 14 amino acids. CDR3 sequence: CASNGNRDAQPQHF. The CDR3 nucleotides are TGTGCCAGCAACGGAAACAGGGATGCTCAGCCCCAGCATTTT.

The chain employs TRBV5-1 and TRBJ1-3, with D unresolved. Trimming pared 5 bases from V and 6 bases from J, leaving 12 bases between. In germline, CDR1 is SGHRS, CDR2 YFSETQ. The CDR3 runs to 13 residues. The CDR3 DNA reads as TGCGCCAGCAGGGTCCTTGGGGAAAACACCATATATTTT. Its protein product is CASRVLGENTIYF.

This clone was counted between two and nine times. This chain uses TRBV9 with TRBJ1-1; maybe TRBD1 (5 bases). Germline V gene lookup returns CDR1 SGDLS and CDR2 YYNGEE. V was clipped by 0 bases and J by 1 base, with 7 bases between them. CDR3 length: 14 residues. DNA for the CDR3: TGTGCCAGCAGCGTAGCTGGGGGGAACACTGAAGCTTTCTTT. Its protein is CASSVAGGNTEAFF.

The chain combines TRBV2 with TRBJ1-5; D call uncertain. Trimming shortened V by 2 bases and J by 1 base, and 3 bases separated the two germline ends. Looked up from germline, CDR1 is SNHLY and CDR2 is FYNNEI. This CDR3 is built from 13 residues. The CDR3 loop reads CASSEYSNQPQHF. The CDR3 nucleotides read TGTGCCAGCAGTGAATACAGCAATCAGCCCCAGCATTTT.

This chain links TRBV28 with TRBJ2-1, with D possibly being TRBD1 (7 bases). CDR1 and CDR2 from the germline V gene are MDHEN and SYDVKM. Trimming took off 3 bases at V and 15 bases at J, with 15 bases between the two ends. This CDR3 region has 12 residues. DNA of the CDR3: TGTGCCAGCAGTTTGGTTGGACAGGAGGGGTTCTTC. Its protein is CASSLVGQEGFF.

The V and J genes are TRBV7-8 and TRBJ2-1; D is perhaps TRBD2 (6 bases). V was pared by 5 bases and J by 1 base, with 15 bases between. Germline V gene data show CDR1 as SGHVS and CDR2 as FQNEAQ. This CDR3 comprises 16 residues. CDR3 residues: CASSPRLGRSYNEQFF. The CDR3 DNA is TGTGCCAGCAGCCCACGACTAGGCAGGTCCTACAATGAGCAGTTCTTC.

V is TRBV4-2 and J is TRBJ2-7, with 9 bases identical to TRBD1. J gave up 4 bases and V 0 bases, and 10 bases lay outside the gene matches. This CDR3 region has 17 residues. From germline, CDR1 is LGHNA and CDR2 YNFKEQ. CDR3 in amino acids: CASSQENPGQGSYEQYF. CDR3 DNA sequence: TGTGCCAGCAGCCAAGAAAACCCGGGACAGGGTTCTTACGAGCAGTACTTC.

J is TRBJ2-7 and V is TRBV2; maybe TRBD2 (5 bases). Trimming left V 5 bases short and J 2 bases short, with 13 bases between. The germline gives CDR1 SNHLY, CDR2 FYNNEI. This CDR3 has 14 residues. CDR3 bases: TGTGCCAGCAGTTTCCTAGCTAAGGCCTACGAGCAGTACTTC. It yields the protein CASSFLAKAYEQYF.

This clone came up a few times. The chain recombines TRBV19 with TRBJ1-2; D gene unclear. This CDR3 is 13 amino acids long. Trimming shortened V by 6 bases and J by 4 bases, and 12 bases separated the two germline ends. Germline lookup yields CDR1 LNHDA and CDR2 SQIVND (reference sequence). In nucleotides, the CDR3 is TGTGCCAGTAGCTTTGGGGAGACCTATGGCTACACCTTC. Amino acids: CASSFGETYGYTF.

The chain recombines TRBV27 with TRBJ2-5; D gene unclear. Germline CDR1 MNHEY, CDR2 SMNVEV (reference sequence). The CDR3 has 12 residues. V shed 3 bases and J shed 0 bases, with 2 bases lying between them. The CDR3 loop is CASSFNQETQYF. The CDR3, as DNA: TGTGCCAGCAGTTTTAACCAAGAGACCCAGTACTTC.

The V call is TRBV4-3, the J call TRBJ2-3; D could derive from TRBD1 or TRBD2 (5 bases each). The CDR3 spans 14 residues. In germline, CDR1 is LGHNA, CDR2 YSLEER. V gave up 2 bases and J gave up 1 base, with 7 bases separating them. CDR3 coding DNA: TGCGCCAGCAGCCAAAGAGGGGGCACAGATACGCAGTATTTT. It is translated as CASSQRGGTDTQYF.

This rearrangement joins TRBV5-1 to TRBJ2-2; 7 bases match TRBD2. Unmatched junction bases numbered 5, after V lost 0 bases and J lost 3 bases. The CDR3 is 16 amino acids. From germline, CDR1 is SGHRS and CDR2 YFSETQ. In nucleotides, the CDR3 is TGCGCCAGCAGCTTGGCCCCTACTAGCGACACCGGGGAGCTGTTTTTT. Residues: CASSLAPTSDTGELFF. Using reference TRBV5-1 and TRBJ2-2 for the parts outside the CDR3, the full variable domain is KAGVTQTPRYLIKTRGQQVTLSCSPISGHRSVSWYQQTPGQGLQFLFEYFSETQRNKGNFPGRFSGRQFSNSRSEMNVSTLELGDSALYLCASSLAPTSDTGELFFGEGSRLTVL.

CDR3 sequence: CASKLGGRAADTQYF. The CDR3 bases are TGTGCCAGCAAATTAGGGGGGCGAGCGGCAGATACGCAGTATTTT. The chain joins TRBV6-1 to TRBJ2-3; tentatively, D is TRBD1 or TRBD2 (6 bases each). This CDR3 has 15 amino acids. Germline V gene data show CDR1 as MNHNS and CDR2 as SASEGT. V was cut by 7 bases and J by 4 bases, with 18 bases left in between.

This clone came up a few times. V usage is TRBV7-9 and J usage is TRBJ2-1; 11 positions agree with TRBD2. Germline V gives CDR1 SEHNR, CDR2 FQNEAQ (reference sequence). This CDR3 is built from 14 residues. The J segment lost 9 bases and the V segment lost 2 bases, leaving 3 bases of the junction unmatched. The CDR3 region is CASSLSLAGGEQFF. Written as DNA, the CDR3 is TGTGCCAGCAGCTTATCCCTAGCGGGAGGTGAGCAGTTCTTC. Full variable domain (rest looked up from reference TRBV7-9 and TRBJ2-1): DTGVSQNPRHKITKRGQNVTFRCDPISEHNRLYWYRQTLGQGPEFLTYFQNEAQLEKSRLLSDRFSAERPKGSFSTLEIQRTEQGDSAMYLCASSLSLAGGEQFFGPGTRLTVL.

This clone was picked up many times. Other DNA variants within this sample encode the same CDR3. The rearrangement uses TRBV10-2 and TRBJ1-5; a possible D gene is TRBD1 (5 bases). Germline loops: CDR1 WSHSY, CDR2 SAAADI. The CDR3 runs 13 residues. Trimming removed 7 bases at V and 0 bases at J, with 7 bases between. The CDR3 sequence is CASTQGSNQPQHF. CDR3 DNA: TGCGCCAGCACTCAGGGTAGCAATCAGCCCCAGCATTTT.

This clone was counted between two and nine times. The gene calls are TRBV18 and TRBJ1-2; D is perhaps TRBD1 (5 bases). The V end was cut by 3 bases, the J end by 4 bases, with 15 bases between. CDR1 is KGHSH and CDR2 is LQKENI in the germline V gene. The CDR3 consists of 15 residues. CDR3 amino acids: CASSPTLEGSYGYTF. The CDR3 region has the DNA TGTGCCAGCTCACCCACCTTGGAGGGGAGCTATGGCTACACCTTC.

This clone was seen more than once but under ten times. The chain joins TRBV11-1 to TRBJ2-5; unclear D gene. Germline V gene sequence: CDR1 SGHAT, CDR2 FQDESV (reference sequence). V was shortened by 3 bases and J by 1 base, with 6 bases between the two germline ends. CDR3 length equals 13 residues. The CDR3: CASSFGVQETQYF. DNA of the CDR3: TGTGCCAGCAGCTTTGGGGTCCAAGAGACCCAGTACTTC.

This rearrangement joins TRBV5-5 to TRBJ2-3, with D perhaps matching TRBD1 (6 bases). The V end lost 4 bases, the J end lost 2 bases, and 14 bases lay between the germline ends. Germline V lookup: CDR1 SGHKS, CDR2 YYEKEE (reference sequence). CDR3 length: 15 amino acids. This CDR3 is CASSATGTLTDTQYF. CDR3 DNA sequence: TGTGCCAGCAGCGCGACAGGTACCCTCACAGATACGCAGTATTTT.

Regarding this clone: This sample includes further DNA sequences coding for the same CDR3. The CDR3 region has the DNA TGCAGCGTGGACAGAGATGGCTACACCTTC. This encodes CSVDRDGYTF. The V call is TRBV29-1, the J call TRBJ1-2, with TRBD1 as a possible D gene (6 bases). With 6 bases removed from V and 6 bases from J, the gap between germline ends came to 8 bases. The CDR3 runs 10 residues. Germline loops: CDR1 SQVTM, CDR2 ANQGSEA.

V usage is TRBV5-1 and J usage is TRBJ1-2, with 8 bases fitting TRBD1. The V segment lost 3 bases and the J segment 6 bases; nucleotides outside the gene matches: 10. Germline V gene sequence: CDR1 SGHRS, CDR2 YFSETQ. The length of the CDR3 is 15 residues. The CDR3 reads CASSSAQGVTDGYTF. The CDR3 nucleotides are TGCGCCAGCAGCTCTGCACAGGGGGTAACCGATGGCTACACCTTC.

The chain joins TRBV29-1 to TRBJ2-3; D may be TRBD2 (5 bases). The V end lost 6 bases, the J end lost 6 bases, and 13 bases lay between the germline ends. CDR1 is SQVTM, CDR2 ANQGSEA, per germline. The CDR3 has 12 residues. Here the CDR3 reads CSVSVGADTQYF. The CDR3 DNA follows: TGCAGCGTCTCGGTGGGAGCGGATACGCAGTATTTT.

V usage is TRBV18 and J usage is TRBJ1-1; D gene ambiguous. V was shortened by 4 bases and J by 1 base, with 16 bases between the two germline ends. Per germline, CDR1 KGHSH and CDR2 LQKENI. The CDR3 consists of 16 residues. CDR3 sequence (DNA): TGTGCCAGCTCACGTACCGTGTTGGCAGAGAACACTGAAGCTTTCTTT. The encoded protein is CASSRTVLAENTEAFF.

This rearrangement joins TRBV28 to TRBJ2-1; TRBD2 agrees at 7 bases. V lost 1 base to trimming and J lost 4 bases; unmatched junction nucleotides: 13. CDR3 length: 18 amino acids. CDR1 is MDHEN and CDR2 is SYDVKM in the germline V gene. The CDR3 DNA follows: TGTGCCAGCAGTTTATATAATCGTGGACTAGTGAGTTACAATGAGCAGTTCTTC. It encodes CASSLYNRGLVSYNEQFF. Full variable domain (missing parts from reference TRBV28 and TRBJ2-1): DVKVTQSSRYLVKRTGEKVFLECVQDMDHENMFWYRQDPGLGLRLIYFSYDVKMKEKGDIPEGYSVSREKKERFSLILESASTNQTSMYLCASSLYNRGLVSYNEQFFGPGTRLTVL.

There are many counts of this clone. The chain employs TRBV7-2 and TRBJ2-7, with D perhaps TRBD1 (6 bases). Trimming shortened V by 3 bases and J by 3 bases, and 6 bases separated the two germline ends. Germline values: CDR1 SGHTA, CDR2 FQGNSA. The CDR3 sequence is 12 residues long. CDR3 in amino acids: CASSLTGYEQYF. The CDR3 region has the DNA TGTGCCAGCAGCTTGACAGGCTACGAGCAGTACTTC.

The chain combines TRBV6-5 with TRBJ2-7; no firm D call. Germline-derived CDR1 and CDR2 are MNHEY and SVGAGI. The CDR3 is 12 amino acids. V was clipped by 5 bases and J by 9 bases, with 14 bases between them. CDR3: CASSPGLEAQYF. Here the CDR3 DNA reads TGTGCCAGCAGTCCTGGTTTAGAGGCGCAGTACTTC.

J is TRBJ2-3 and V is TRBV2; 8 bases align to TRBD2. Germline V gene sequence: CDR1 SNHLY, CDR2 FYNNEI. Losses at the gene ends were 7 bases for V and 0 bases for J; bases not matched to a gene: 6. This CDR3 spans 15 amino acids. The CDR3 DNA sequence: TGTGCCAGCAACTTCGGGACTAGAAGCACAGATACGCAGTATTTT. Protein sequence: CASNFGTRSTDTQYF.

The V call is TRBV14, the J call TRBJ1-1; D gene ambiguous. Trimming stripped 0 bases from V and 4 bases from J, with 9 bases between. Germline assignment: CDR1 SGHDN and CDR2 FVKESK. This CDR3 contains 14 residues. The CDR3 loop reads CASSQELISTEAFF. CDR3 DNA sequence: TGTGCCAGCAGCCAAGAATTGATTTCCACTGAAGCTTTCTTT.

The rearrangement links TRBV2 to TRBJ2-2; the D gene is possibly TRBD2 (6 bases). Trimming left V 7 bases short and J 0 bases short, with 18 bases between. There are 17 residues in the CDR3. Looked up from germline, CDR1 is SNHLY and CDR2 is FYNNEI. The CDR3 is CASTGRAGTSNTGELFF. For the CDR3, the DNA is TGTGCCAGCACCGGTAGGGCAGGGACTTCGAACACCGGGGAGCTGTTTTTT.

This chain joins TRBV30 and TRBJ1-1; 8 nucleotides line up with TRBD1. Trimming at V came to 2 bases and at J to 0 bases, leaving 2 bases not matched to a gene. CDR3 length equals 14 residues. The germline V gene encodes CDR1 GTSNPN and CDR2 SVGIG (reference sequence). CDR3 nucleotides: TGTGCCTGGAGTCCGGGACAGGTGAACACTGAAGCTTTCTTT. Amino acids: CAWSPGQVNTEAFF.

In DNA, the CDR3 is TGCAGCGTTGGCTGGGACAGTTCAGATACGCAGTATTTT. Its translation: CSVGWDSSDTQYF. This chain connects TRBV29-1 to TRBJ2-3; 7 positions match TRBD1. The CDR3 is 13 residues long. V shed 4 bases, J shed 4 bases, and the junction held 5 bases outside the gene matches. From germline, CDR1 is SQVTM and CDR2 ANQGSEA.

The V call is TRBV10-3, the J call TRBJ2-1; 7 bases are a match to TRBD2. V lost 10 bases, J lost 2 bases, and 8 bases stayed unmatched. CDR1 is ENHRY and CDR2 is SYGVKD in the germline V gene. The CDR3 contains 14 residues. CDR3 in amino acids: CATAQSGTYNEQFF. CDR3 DNA: TGTGCCACCGCGCAGAGCGGGACCTACAATGAGCAGTTCTTC.

This rearrangement joins TRBV5-8 to TRBJ1-1, with D unclear. The V gene lost 0 bases and the J gene lost 0 bases, with 9 bases spanning the gap. Germline CDR1 reads SGHTS; CDR2 reads YDEGEE. CDR3 length: 15 amino acids. The CDR3 DNA is TGTGCCAGCAGCTTGGGGGTACAGCTGAACACTGAAGCTTTCTTT. Translated, it gives CASSLGVQLNTEAFF.